This note documents a single T cell receptor (beta chain) sequence. Its antigen remains undetermined. No base quality values were provided; no much bigger clone lies one nucleotide off. Other DNA sequences in the sample encode the same CDR3. This sample stems from a study of shared clonotypes between healthy human individuals (dated by TCRdb to about 2020). As for the study more broadly: The cohort included a few men and a couple of women between 18 and 49 years of age. For each donor, CD4 naive and CD4 memory were each run on three plates, CD8 naive on two plates, and CD8 memory on one plate. To estimate repertoire size and how much clonotypes are shared between individuals, the study performed deep sequencing of blood TCR repertoires from a handful of healthy adults. To increase sequencing depth and limit assay-specific biases, TCR repertoire library preparation and sequencing were carried out by different laboratories using diverse techniques. Each donor's leukapheresis produced roughly between about 0.9 and 9.5 billion PBMCs. Study-wide findings and limitations: Across a few donors, approximately 4.9% of naive CD4, roughly 3.5% of naive CD8, around 2.1% of memory CD4, and about 0.44% of memory CD8 clonotypes were shared. Naive subsets generally had larger estimated clonotype richness than memory subsets. Clonotypes shared by all four sorted-subset donors showed higher generation probabilities than non-shared clonotypes. Sampling was restricted to blood, and TCR repertoires in tissue are likely to differ from TCR repertoires in blood. Pairwise subsampling indicated that sequencing depth was expected to affect the degree of clonotype sharing among donors. Even with the large sequencing depth, rarefaction of the sorted-subset datasets indicated that sequencing was incomplete. The small number of donors limited the genetic and exposure-history diversity represented.

Healthy HIV-negative adults with no recently reported acute infections or vaccinations were included as donors. All donors were Caucasian adults living in Nashville, Tennessee, USA. CD4+ T cells were enriched by magnetic negative selection, after which naive cells were positively selected on CD45RA and the negative fraction was taken as the memory subset. After blood collection by leukapheresis, PBMCs were isolated using Ficoll-Histopaque density gradient centrifugation and then cryopreserved in the vapor phase of liquid nitrogen. Analytical flow cytometry was used to check the purity and quantity of each magnetically sorted T cell population. Each sorted fraction had its genomic DNA isolated and then quantified by UV absorbance on a Nanodrop 2000c. TCR CDR3 regions were amplified from genomic DNA by multiplex PCR using the deep immunoSEQ assay. Extracted genomic DNA from each cell subset was spread evenly across all wells of several immunoSEQ 96-well plates, with each plate serving as a replicate. For sorted subsets, each replicate PCR was loaded with about 200 ng genomic DNA, equivalent to roughly 30,000 T cell genomes. Purified libraries were quantified with a Qubit 3.0 fluorometer, sized on a Bioanalyzer 2100, and re-quantified with the KAPA Library Quantification kit. Each immunoSEQ 96-well plate was sequenced on its own single-read 150-cycle Illumina NextSeq 550 flow cell. Processing in the source paper ran as follows. Because only junctional sequences without quality scores were contained in the immunoSEQ output, filtering matching that applied to full-length reads could not be performed. Sequences were annotated with PyIR, a Python wrapper for IgBLAST v1.9, and V/J genes and CDR3 were assigned using IMGT germline references. Reads with weak V/J assignments (E-value above 1e-6), missing CDR3, stop codons, out-of-frame junctions, or ambiguous translated residues were removed. A V3J clonotype was defined by an identical inferred V gene, J gene, and CDR3 amino acid sequence. Percentage overlap between repertoires was computed as shared unique clonotypes divided by the size of the smaller repertoire. Repertoire richness was assessed with RTK rarefaction, the Chao1 estimator, and Recon v2.1 estimates of unobserved clonotypes. Generation probabilities were computed with OLGA for all TCRbeta clonotypes obtained by the gDNA method from a handful of donors. TCRdb took this table from immuneACCESS and kept in-frame rearrangements with V and J called. Such tables lack part of the clones; where checked against another copy, unresolved V genes explain under half of the gap, and the rest is unexplained. The V and J calls and clone size are taken from that table; D and trimming were inferred from the DNA. The sample contains approximately 530,000 clones, about 95% of them found a single time. About 0.054% of the sample is held by the ten biggest clonotypes.

From the germline V gene (reference sequence), CDR1 is LNHDA and CDR2 is SQIVND. Inclusive of the bounding cysteine and phenylalanine, the CDR3 is 14 residues long. Here the CDR3 DNA is all that survives: 42 bases in frame from base 1. V sheds 5 bases and J sheds 4 bases, leaving 12 bases between their ends. The receptor chain draws on TRBV19 and TRBJ1-5; 5 matching bases give a weak D call of TRBD1. The sequence came from a woman under 40 in good health. Specimen: naive CD4+ T cells sorted from blood. This sample's cell subset or site label indicates: CD45RA+ positively selected. In nucleotides, the sequence is TGTGCCAGTAGTCCAGGGACGGGGAATCAGCCCCAGCATTTT. Translation gives CASSPGTGNQPQHF.